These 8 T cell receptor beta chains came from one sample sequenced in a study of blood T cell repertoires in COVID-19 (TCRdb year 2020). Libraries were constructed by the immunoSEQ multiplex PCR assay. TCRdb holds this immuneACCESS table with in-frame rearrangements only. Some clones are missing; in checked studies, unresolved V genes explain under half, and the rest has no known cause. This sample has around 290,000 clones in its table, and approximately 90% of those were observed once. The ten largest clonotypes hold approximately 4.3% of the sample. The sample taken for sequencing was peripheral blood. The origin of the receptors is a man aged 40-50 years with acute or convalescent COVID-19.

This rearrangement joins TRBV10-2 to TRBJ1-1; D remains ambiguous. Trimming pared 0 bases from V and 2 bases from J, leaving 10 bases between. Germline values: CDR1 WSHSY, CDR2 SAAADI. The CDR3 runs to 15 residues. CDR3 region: CASSESMRVNTEAFF. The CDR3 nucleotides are TGCGCCAGCAGTGAGTCGATGCGGGTTAACACTGAAGCTTTCTTT.

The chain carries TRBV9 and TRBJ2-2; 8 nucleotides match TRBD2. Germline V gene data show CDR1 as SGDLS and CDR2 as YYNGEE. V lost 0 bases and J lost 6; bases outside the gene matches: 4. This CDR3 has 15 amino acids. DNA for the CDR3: TGTGCCAGCAGCGTAGACCCGGGACTAGCCGGGGAGCTGTTTTTT. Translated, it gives CASSVDPGLAGELFF.

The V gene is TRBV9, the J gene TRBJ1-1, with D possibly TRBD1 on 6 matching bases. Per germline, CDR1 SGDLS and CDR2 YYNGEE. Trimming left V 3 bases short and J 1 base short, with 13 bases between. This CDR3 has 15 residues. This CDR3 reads CASSATGMQNTEAFF. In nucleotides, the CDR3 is TGTGCCAGCAGCGCTACAGGGATGCAGAACACTGAAGCTTTCTTT.

The CDR3 sequence is CASSGRQGSSTNEKLFF. The CDR3 DNA reads as TGTGCCAGCAGCGGTCGACAGGGATCCTCAACTAATGAAAAACTGTTTTTT. The chain has TRBV9 and TRBJ1-4; 7 bases map to TRBD1. CDR3 size: 17 residues. From germline, CDR1 is SGDLS and CDR2 YYNGEE. The J segment lost 0 bases and the V segment lost 3 bases, leaving 8 bases of the junction unmatched.

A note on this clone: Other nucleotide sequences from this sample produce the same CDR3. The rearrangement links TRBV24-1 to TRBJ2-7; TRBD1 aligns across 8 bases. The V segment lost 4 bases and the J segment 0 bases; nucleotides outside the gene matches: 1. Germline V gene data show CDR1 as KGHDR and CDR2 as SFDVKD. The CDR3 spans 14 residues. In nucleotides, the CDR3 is TGTGCCACCAGTGACGGACAGGGCTCCTACGAGCAGTACTTC. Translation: CATSDGQGSYEQYF.

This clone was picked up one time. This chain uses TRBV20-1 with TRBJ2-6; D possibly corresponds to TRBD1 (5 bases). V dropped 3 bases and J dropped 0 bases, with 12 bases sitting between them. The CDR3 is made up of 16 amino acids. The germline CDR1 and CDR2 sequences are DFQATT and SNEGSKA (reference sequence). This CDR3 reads CSASAPGFSGANVLTF. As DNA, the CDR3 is TGCAGTGCTAGTGCTCCAGGGTTCTCTGGGGCCAACGTCCTGACTTTC.

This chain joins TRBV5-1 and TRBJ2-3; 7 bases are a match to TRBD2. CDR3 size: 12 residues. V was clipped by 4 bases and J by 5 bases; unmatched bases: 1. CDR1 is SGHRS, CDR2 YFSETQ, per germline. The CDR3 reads CASSREEDTQYF. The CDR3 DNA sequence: TGCGCCAGCAGCCGGGAGGAAGATACGCAGTATTTT. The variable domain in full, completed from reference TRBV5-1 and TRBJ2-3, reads KAGVTQTPRYLIKTRGQQVTLSCSPISGHRSVSWYQQTPGQGLQFLFEYFSETQRNKGNFPGRFSGRQFSNSRSEMNVSTLELGDSALYLCASSREEDTQYFGPGTRLTVL.

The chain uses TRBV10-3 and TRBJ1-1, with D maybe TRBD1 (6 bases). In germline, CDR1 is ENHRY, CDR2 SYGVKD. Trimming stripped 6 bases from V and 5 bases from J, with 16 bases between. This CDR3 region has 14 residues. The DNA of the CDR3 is TGTGCCATCAGCCAGGAAACAGGGAAAACTGAAGCTTTCTTT. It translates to CAISQETGKTEAFF.